These 32 T cell receptor beta chains were sequenced from one sample in a study of T cells after yellow fever vaccination. TCRdb reanalysed the 5' RACE reads using MiXCR and keeps one entry per CDR3 protein. The sample lists 400,000 or so distinct CDR3 sequences, under 14% occurring once. The starting material was PBMCs, obtained on the day of the first yellow fever vaccination. All receptors come from a man aged 18 to 35 who received the YFV17D yellow fever vaccine.

This clonotype was found a few times. The rearrangement joins TRBV10-3 to TRBJ2-4; D remains ambiguous. The CDR3 runs 15 residues. Per the germline V gene, CDR1 is ENHRY and CDR2 is SYGVKD. V was pared by 2 bases and J by 1 base, with 9 bases between. The CDR3 region has the DNA TGTGCCATCAGTGAGACTCAAGAGGCCAAAAACATTCAGTACTTC. Amino acids: CAISETQEAKNIQYF.

In this sample, this clonotype turned up many times. The genes are TRBV29-1 and TRBJ2-3, with no clear D. Germline CDR1 reads SQVTM; CDR2 reads ANQGSEA. With 0 bases removed from V and 4 bases from J, the gap between germline ends came to 11 bases. This CDR3 contains 14 residues. The CDR3 region is CSVEDPRASDTQYF. In DNA, the CDR3 is TGCAGCGTTGAAGATCCCCGCGCGTCAGATACGCAGTATTTT.

The V and J genes are TRBV20-1 and TRBJ1-5; D is perhaps TRBD1 (5 bases). The germline V gene has CDR1 DFQATT and CDR2 SNEGSKA (reference sequence). Trimming removed 1 base from V and 1 base from J, with 14 bases in between. CDR3 size: 16 residues. CDR3 sequence (DNA): TGCAGTGCTAGAGTTCCCGGGGCCCCAAGCAATCAGCCCCAGCATTTT. Translated, it gives CSARVPGAPSNQPQHF.

This rearrangement joins TRBV7-2 to TRBJ1-4, with D possibly TRBD1 on 6 matching bases. CDR1 SGHTA and CDR2 FQGNSA come from the germline V gene. The CDR3 is 14 amino acids. The ends were cut back, 5 bases at V and 13 bases at J, with 20 bases in the middle. CDR3 sequence: CASSPTGSGGGLFF. The CDR3 region has the DNA TGTGCCAGCAGCCCCACAGGGAGTGGAGGCGGACTGTTTTTT. Full variable domain (missing parts from reference TRBV7-2 and TRBJ1-4): GAGVSQSPSNKVTEKGKDVELRCDPISGHTALYWYRQSLGQGLEFLIYFQGNSAPDKSGLPSDRFSAERTGGSVSTLTIQRTQQEDSAVYLCASSPTGSGGGLFFGSGTQLSVL.

The chain recombines TRBV28 with TRBJ1-5, with a tentative D call TRBD1 (6 bases). V lost 11 bases, J lost 7 bases, and 15 bases lay in between. This CDR3 spans 12 amino acids. CDR1 is MDHEN, CDR2 SYDVKM, per germline. The DNA of the CDR3 is TGTGCCGCTCACAGGGCGGGGCAGCCCCAGCATTTT. It encodes CAAHRAGQPQHF.

The rearrangement joins TRBV5-1 to TRBJ2-7; no firm D call. Germline V lookup: CDR1 SGHRS, CDR2 YFSETQ. This CDR3 spans 11 amino acids. Trimming removed 5 bases at V and 5 bases at J, with 8 bases between. CDR3 sequence (DNA): TGCGCCAGCAGGGTGAACGACGAGCAGTACTTC. This gives the protein CASRVNDEQYF.

This clonotype turned up a few times. The V and J genes are TRBV6-1 and TRBJ2-4; D perhaps matches TRBD2 (6 bases). Trimming pared 7 bases from V and 1 base from J, leaving 17 bases between. The CDR3 runs 16 residues. Germline values: CDR1 MNHNS, CDR2 SASEGT. The CDR3 is CASNSWEEWAKNIQYF. For the CDR3, the DNA is TGTGCCAGCAACTCATGGGAGGAGTGGGCCAAAAACATTCAGTACTTC.

V usage is TRBV6-2 or TRBV6-3 and J usage is TRBJ1-6; the D gene is possibly TRBD1 (5 bases). This CDR3 is 13 amino acids long. Germline assignment: CDR1 MNHEY and CDR2 SVGEGT. Trimming shortened V by 7 bases and J by 10 bases, and 14 bases separated the two germline ends. CDR3 sequence: CASKAQGHSPLHF. For the CDR3, the DNA is TGTGCCAGCAAAGCCCAGGGTCACTCACCCCTCCACTTT.

This clonotype was detected many times. V is TRBV5-1 and J is TRBJ2-5; perhaps TRBD2 as D (6 bases). This CDR3 region has 14 residues. CDR1 and CDR2 (germline): SGHRS, YFSETQ. Trimming removed 2 bases from V and 1 base from J, with 9 bases in between. The CDR3 nucleotides are TGCGCCAGCAGCTTCGGGAGTACCCAAGAGACCCAGTACTTC. Protein product: CASSFGSTQETQYF.

The rearrangement links TRBV18 to TRBJ1-2; unclear D gene. CDR1 is KGHSH and CDR2 is LQKENI in the germline V gene. V was shortened by 2 bases and J by 0 bases, with 10 bases between the two germline ends. The CDR3 consists of 15 residues. In nucleotides, the CDR3 is TGTGCCAGCTCACCAAAGTCCCCAGCTAACTATGGCTACACCTTC. Residues: CASSPKSPANYGYTF.

The rearrangement uses TRBV20-1 and TRBJ2-5; the match to TRBD2 covers 8 bases. Germline CDR1 and CDR2: DFQATT and SNEGSKA (reference sequence). Trimming cost V 0 bases and J 0 bases; bases outside gene matches: 3. This CDR3 has 15 residues. The CDR3 DNA sequence: TGCAGTGCTAGAGACAGCGGGGGCAACCAAGAGACCCAGTACTTC. This encodes CSARDSGGNQETQYF.

This clonotype was seen many times. V and J are TRBV10-3 and TRBJ2-5; D is undetermined. Deletions cut 10 bases from V and 3 bases from J, with 12 bases between. The CDR3 is 12 amino acids. Germline lookup yields CDR1 ENHRY and CDR2 SYGVKD. The DNA of the CDR3 is TGTGCCACCTCGGAAGGCGAAGAGACCCAGTACTTC. Protein sequence: CATSEGEETQYF.

This clonotype was seen a few times. The chain couples TRBV6-5 to TRBJ1-1, with D perhaps matching TRBD1 (5 bases). Germline V gives CDR1 MNHEY, CDR2 SVGAGI. The CDR3 contains 15 residues. Deletions cut 6 bases from V and 0 bases from J, with 14 bases between. CDR3 in DNA: TGTGCCAGCAGCTACGGGGGGGAGATGAACACTGAAGCTTTCTTT. It codes for CASSYGGEMNTEAFF.

A few counts support this clonotype. J is TRBJ2-7 and V is TRBV20-1; D is perhaps TRBD1 or TRBD2 (6 bases each). This CDR3 is 14 amino acids long. V was pared by 1 base and J by 4 bases, with 14 bases between. Germline V lookup: CDR1 DFQATT, CDR2 SNEGSKA (reference sequence). CDR3 bases: TGCAGTGCTAGAGGGGCTCAGGGGAGGTACGAGCAGTACTTC. This sequence encodes CSARGAQGRYEQYF.

A few counts support this clonotype. The genes are TRBV24-1 and TRBJ2-5; TRBD1 aligns across 7 bases. Germline assignment: CDR1 KGHDR and CDR2 SFDVKD. The CDR3 extends over 15 amino acids. V lost 3 bases to trimming and J lost 5 bases; unmatched junction nucleotides: 8. CDR3 nucleotides: TGTGCCACCAGTGATGCAAGACAGGGCGGTGAGACCCAGTACTTC. This gives the protein CATSDARQGGETQYF.

This clonotype was counted between two and nine times. The chain recombines TRBV5-4 with TRBJ1-2; 10 positions agree with TRBD1. Looked up from germline, CDR1 is SGHNT and CDR2 is YYREEE (reference sequence). The CDR3 runs to 16 residues. J gave up 6 bases and V 3 bases, and 11 bases lay outside the gene matches. Here the CDR3 reads CASSSGTGAIWDGYTF. CDR3 DNA sequence: TGTGCCAGCAGCTCCGGGACAGGGGCAATCTGGGATGGCTACACCTTC. Full variable domain (missing parts from reference TRBV5-4 and TRBJ1-2): ETGVTQSPTHLIKTRGQQVTLRCSSQSGHNTVSWYQQALGQGPQFIFQYYREEENGRGNFPPRFSGLQFPNYSSELNVNALELDDSALYLCASSSGTGAIWDGYTFGSGTRLTVV.

In this sample, this clonotype turned up a few times. The chain uses TRBV10-2 and TRBJ1-5; 8 nucleotides align to TRBD1. CDR1 and CDR2 from the germline V gene are WSHSY and SAAADI. V lost 8 bases and J lost 6; bases outside the gene matches: 15. CDR3 length: 16 residues. CDR3 in DNA: TGCGCCAGCTCTCACCTTGGACAGGGCGAGGGTCAGCCCCAGCATTTT. Its translation: CASSHLGQGEGQPQHF.

The chain is built from TRBV4-1 and TRBJ2-5; possibly TRBD2 for D (5 bases). Germline CDR1 and CDR2: MGHRA and YSYEKL. This CDR3 is built from 17 residues. V lost 6 bases and J 1 base, leaving 21 bases between the germline ends. The DNA for the CDR3 is TGCGCCAGCAGTTCGACTACGGGTTGGGGTGTCCAAGAGACCCAGTACTTC. It translates to CASSSTTGWGVQETQYF.

The chain is built from TRBV3-1 and TRBJ2-7; TRBD2 might be the D (7 bases). This CDR3 contains 13 residues. Germline CDR1 reads LGHDT; CDR2 reads YNNKEL (reference sequence). Trimming removed 0 bases from V and 7 bases from J, with 10 bases in between. The CDR3 DNA reads TGTGCCAGCAGCCAAGAACGGGGGGCTGAGCAGTACTTC. It encodes CASSQERGAEQYF.

The gene calls are TRBV19 and TRBJ2-3; 7 bases are a match to TRBD2. Germline CDR1 and CDR2: LNHDA and SQIVND (reference sequence). This CDR3 spans 14 amino acids. The V gene end was trimmed by 6 bases and the J gene end by 1 base; junction bases not matched to a gene: 4. DNA for the CDR3: TGTGCCAGTAGAGCGGGACCTGGCACAGATACGCAGTATTTT. Residues: CASRAGPGTDTQYF.

This clonotype turned up a few times. The rearrangement uses TRBV7-6 and TRBJ2-3; 8 bases are a match to TRBD1. CDR1 is SGHVS, CDR2 FNYEAQ, per germline. V lost 4 bases and J lost 6; bases outside the gene matches: 6. The CDR3 covers 14 residues. CDR3 in amino acids: CASSSLSGGDTQYF. CDR3 bases: TGTGCCAGCAGCTCCCTCTCAGGGGGCGATACGCAGTATTTT.

This clonotype has just a few counts. The chain is built from TRBV12-3 or TRBV12-4 and TRBJ1-5; TRBD1 matches 8 bases. This CDR3 has 15 amino acids. The trim removed 6 bases at V and 2 bases at J, leaving 6 bases unmatched. The CDR3 here is CASSPGGKGNQPQHF. The CDR3 DNA reads TGTGCCAGCAGCCCAGGGGGCAAAGGCAATCAGCCCCAGCATTTT.

This clonotype has only a few counts. This chain connects TRBV7-6 to TRBJ2-3, with 7 bases matching TRBD2. The ends lost 5 bases at V and 2 bases at J; junction bases unmatched: 4. This CDR3 has 14 residues. Germline V gene sequence: CDR1 SGHVS, CDR2 FNYEAQ. CDR3 DNA: TGTGCCAGCAGCGAGCGGGGAGACACAGATACGCAGTATTTT. This gives the protein CASSERGDTDTQYF.

Many counts were recorded for this clonotype. This chain uses TRBV5-1 with TRBJ1-5; no clear D. The CDR3 extends over 13 amino acids. The V end was cut by 3 bases, the J end by 3 bases, with 7 bases between. The germline V gene has CDR1 SGHRS and CDR2 YFSETQ. CDR3 sequence: CASSSDPNQPQHF. The CDR3 DNA follows: TGCGCCAGCAGCTCGGACCCCAATCAGCCCCAGCATTTT. The whole variable domain, filled in from reference TRBV5-1 and TRBJ1-5, reads KAGVTQTPRYLIKTRGQQVTLSCSPISGHRSVSWYQQTPGQGLQFLFEYFSETQRNKGNFPGRFSGRQFSNSRSEMNVSTLELGDSALYLCASSSDPNQPQHFGDGTRLSIL.

This clonotype was seen only a few times. The CDR3: CASGAGLAGPQETQYF. The CDR3 nucleotides read TGTGCTAGTGGTGCGGGACTAGCGGGCCCCCAGGAGACCCAGTACTTC. The V and J genes are TRBV12-5 and TRBJ2-5; 12 bases map to TRBD2. This CDR3 comprises 16 residues. V lost 5 bases and J lost 5; bases outside the gene matches: 9. Germline V lookup: CDR1 LGHNT, CDR2 FRNRAP.

V is TRBV5-1 and J is TRBJ1-6; D is uncertain. Trimming removed 4 bases from V and 9 bases from J, with 14 bases in between. The germline V gene encodes CDR1 SGHRS and CDR2 YFSETQ. The CDR3 has 14 residues. The CDR3: CASSVGLGISPLHF. CDR3 nucleotide sequence: TGCGCCAGCAGCGTCGGCCTAGGGATTTCACCCCTCCACTTT. The full variable domain, with the rest looked up from reference TRBV5-1 and TRBJ1-6, is KAGVTQTPRYLIKTRGQQVTLSCSPISGHRSVSWYQQTPGQGLQFLFEYFSETQRNKGNFPGRFSGRQFSNSRSEMNVSTLELGDSALYLCASSVGLGISPLHFGNGTRLTVT.

This clonotype was counted between two and nine times. V gene TRBV4-1 combines with J gene TRBJ2-5; the D is unclear. V was pared by 0 bases and J by 7 bases, with 15 bases between. There are 15 residues in the CDR3. CDR1 and CDR2 (germline): MGHRA, YSYEKL. The CDR3 spells CASSQETSAKGTQYF. As DNA, the CDR3 is TGCGCCAGCAGCCAAGAGACGTCCGCCAAAGGGACCCAGTACTTC.

This clonotype was counted between two and nine times. The rearrangement uses TRBV6-5 and TRBJ1-5; 7 nucleotides match TRBD1. The CDR3 has 15 amino acids. V gave up 0 bases and J gave up 7 bases; unmatched junction bases: 6. Germline assignment: CDR1 MNHEY and CDR2 SVGAGI. The CDR3 loop is CASSYSTNRGQPQHF. In DNA, the CDR3 is TGTGCCAGCAGTTACTCGACCAACAGGGGCCAGCCCCAGCATTTT.

This chain links TRBV28 with TRBJ1-4; D unresolved. CDR3 length equals 13 residues. Germline V gene lookup returns CDR1 MDHEN and CDR2 SYDVKM. The V end lost 1 base, the J end lost 12 bases, and 12 bases lay between the germline ends. CDR3 nucleotide sequence: TGTGCCAGCAGTTTATCGGCCAGTAAGGAACTGTTTTTT. Translating it yields CASSLSASKELFF.

The genes are TRBV7-2 and TRBJ1-5, with D tentatively TRBD1 (5 bases). The germline gives CDR1 SGHTA, CDR2 FQGNSA. Trimming stripped 8 bases from V and 4 bases from J, with 21 bases between. This CDR3 contains 16 residues. The CDR3 sequence: CASGGGVQGPNQPQHF. The CDR3 DNA is TGTGCCAGCGGGGGGGGGGTGCAGGGACCGAATCAGCCCCAGCATTTT.

Ten or more counts support this clonotype. The chain recombines TRBV19 with TRBJ2-7; 7 bases are shared with TRBD2. The V gene's germline CDR1 is LNHDA and CDR2 SQIVND (reference sequence). The V gene end was trimmed by 6 bases and the J gene end by 2 bases; junction bases not matched to a gene: 4. The CDR3 is made up of 13 amino acids. The chain's CDR3 is CASSSGGPYEQYF. CDR3 DNA: TGTGCCAGTAGCTCGGGGGGACCCTACGAGCAGTACTTC.

This clonotype was counted at least ten times. J is TRBJ2-3 and V is TRBV5-1; no firm D call. The V gene's germline CDR1 is SGHRS and CDR2 YFSETQ. This CDR3 is built from 13 residues. V gave up 3 bases and J gave up 5 bases, with 10 bases separating them. DNA of the CDR3: TGCGCCAGCAGCTCCGGACCGGAAGATACGCAGTATTTT. Its protein is CASSSGPEDTQYF.